This entry is about one TCR beta chain. No antigen is known for it. The data are from a study of OX40 agonist ivuxolimab in advanced cancers. Background on the study: Patients took ivuxolimab, an agonistic anti-OX40 (CD134) antibody. Study outcomes and limitations: Several nonresponders also turned out to have low normalized T-cell clonal expansion. CD4+ T cells averaged fewer expanded clones than CD8+ T cells.

Patients with autoimmune history or systemic immunosuppression were excluded. Using immunoSEQ multiplex PCR, the repertoire was profiled, and TCRdb retains in-frame clones only, with some absent. The sample consists of tens of thousands of clones, around 88% of them appearing once. V was pared by 5 bases and J by 9 bases, with 12 bases of the junction left unmatched. Per the germline V gene, CDR1 is MDHEN and CDR2 is SYDVKM. This CDR3 is built from 15 residues. The sequenced sample was CD4+ or CD8+ T cells sorted from blood, obtained in a trial of the OX40 agonist ivuxolimab. This TCR derives from an adult with an advanced solid tumor such as melanoma, head and neck, liver or kidney cancer. This sequence joins TRBV28 and TRBJ2-1, with TRBD1 matching 8 bases. The chain's CDR3 is CASSQRTGWDSEQFF. CDR3 nucleotide sequence: TGTGCCAGCAGTCAAAGGACAGGGTGGGATAGTGAGCAGTTCTTC.